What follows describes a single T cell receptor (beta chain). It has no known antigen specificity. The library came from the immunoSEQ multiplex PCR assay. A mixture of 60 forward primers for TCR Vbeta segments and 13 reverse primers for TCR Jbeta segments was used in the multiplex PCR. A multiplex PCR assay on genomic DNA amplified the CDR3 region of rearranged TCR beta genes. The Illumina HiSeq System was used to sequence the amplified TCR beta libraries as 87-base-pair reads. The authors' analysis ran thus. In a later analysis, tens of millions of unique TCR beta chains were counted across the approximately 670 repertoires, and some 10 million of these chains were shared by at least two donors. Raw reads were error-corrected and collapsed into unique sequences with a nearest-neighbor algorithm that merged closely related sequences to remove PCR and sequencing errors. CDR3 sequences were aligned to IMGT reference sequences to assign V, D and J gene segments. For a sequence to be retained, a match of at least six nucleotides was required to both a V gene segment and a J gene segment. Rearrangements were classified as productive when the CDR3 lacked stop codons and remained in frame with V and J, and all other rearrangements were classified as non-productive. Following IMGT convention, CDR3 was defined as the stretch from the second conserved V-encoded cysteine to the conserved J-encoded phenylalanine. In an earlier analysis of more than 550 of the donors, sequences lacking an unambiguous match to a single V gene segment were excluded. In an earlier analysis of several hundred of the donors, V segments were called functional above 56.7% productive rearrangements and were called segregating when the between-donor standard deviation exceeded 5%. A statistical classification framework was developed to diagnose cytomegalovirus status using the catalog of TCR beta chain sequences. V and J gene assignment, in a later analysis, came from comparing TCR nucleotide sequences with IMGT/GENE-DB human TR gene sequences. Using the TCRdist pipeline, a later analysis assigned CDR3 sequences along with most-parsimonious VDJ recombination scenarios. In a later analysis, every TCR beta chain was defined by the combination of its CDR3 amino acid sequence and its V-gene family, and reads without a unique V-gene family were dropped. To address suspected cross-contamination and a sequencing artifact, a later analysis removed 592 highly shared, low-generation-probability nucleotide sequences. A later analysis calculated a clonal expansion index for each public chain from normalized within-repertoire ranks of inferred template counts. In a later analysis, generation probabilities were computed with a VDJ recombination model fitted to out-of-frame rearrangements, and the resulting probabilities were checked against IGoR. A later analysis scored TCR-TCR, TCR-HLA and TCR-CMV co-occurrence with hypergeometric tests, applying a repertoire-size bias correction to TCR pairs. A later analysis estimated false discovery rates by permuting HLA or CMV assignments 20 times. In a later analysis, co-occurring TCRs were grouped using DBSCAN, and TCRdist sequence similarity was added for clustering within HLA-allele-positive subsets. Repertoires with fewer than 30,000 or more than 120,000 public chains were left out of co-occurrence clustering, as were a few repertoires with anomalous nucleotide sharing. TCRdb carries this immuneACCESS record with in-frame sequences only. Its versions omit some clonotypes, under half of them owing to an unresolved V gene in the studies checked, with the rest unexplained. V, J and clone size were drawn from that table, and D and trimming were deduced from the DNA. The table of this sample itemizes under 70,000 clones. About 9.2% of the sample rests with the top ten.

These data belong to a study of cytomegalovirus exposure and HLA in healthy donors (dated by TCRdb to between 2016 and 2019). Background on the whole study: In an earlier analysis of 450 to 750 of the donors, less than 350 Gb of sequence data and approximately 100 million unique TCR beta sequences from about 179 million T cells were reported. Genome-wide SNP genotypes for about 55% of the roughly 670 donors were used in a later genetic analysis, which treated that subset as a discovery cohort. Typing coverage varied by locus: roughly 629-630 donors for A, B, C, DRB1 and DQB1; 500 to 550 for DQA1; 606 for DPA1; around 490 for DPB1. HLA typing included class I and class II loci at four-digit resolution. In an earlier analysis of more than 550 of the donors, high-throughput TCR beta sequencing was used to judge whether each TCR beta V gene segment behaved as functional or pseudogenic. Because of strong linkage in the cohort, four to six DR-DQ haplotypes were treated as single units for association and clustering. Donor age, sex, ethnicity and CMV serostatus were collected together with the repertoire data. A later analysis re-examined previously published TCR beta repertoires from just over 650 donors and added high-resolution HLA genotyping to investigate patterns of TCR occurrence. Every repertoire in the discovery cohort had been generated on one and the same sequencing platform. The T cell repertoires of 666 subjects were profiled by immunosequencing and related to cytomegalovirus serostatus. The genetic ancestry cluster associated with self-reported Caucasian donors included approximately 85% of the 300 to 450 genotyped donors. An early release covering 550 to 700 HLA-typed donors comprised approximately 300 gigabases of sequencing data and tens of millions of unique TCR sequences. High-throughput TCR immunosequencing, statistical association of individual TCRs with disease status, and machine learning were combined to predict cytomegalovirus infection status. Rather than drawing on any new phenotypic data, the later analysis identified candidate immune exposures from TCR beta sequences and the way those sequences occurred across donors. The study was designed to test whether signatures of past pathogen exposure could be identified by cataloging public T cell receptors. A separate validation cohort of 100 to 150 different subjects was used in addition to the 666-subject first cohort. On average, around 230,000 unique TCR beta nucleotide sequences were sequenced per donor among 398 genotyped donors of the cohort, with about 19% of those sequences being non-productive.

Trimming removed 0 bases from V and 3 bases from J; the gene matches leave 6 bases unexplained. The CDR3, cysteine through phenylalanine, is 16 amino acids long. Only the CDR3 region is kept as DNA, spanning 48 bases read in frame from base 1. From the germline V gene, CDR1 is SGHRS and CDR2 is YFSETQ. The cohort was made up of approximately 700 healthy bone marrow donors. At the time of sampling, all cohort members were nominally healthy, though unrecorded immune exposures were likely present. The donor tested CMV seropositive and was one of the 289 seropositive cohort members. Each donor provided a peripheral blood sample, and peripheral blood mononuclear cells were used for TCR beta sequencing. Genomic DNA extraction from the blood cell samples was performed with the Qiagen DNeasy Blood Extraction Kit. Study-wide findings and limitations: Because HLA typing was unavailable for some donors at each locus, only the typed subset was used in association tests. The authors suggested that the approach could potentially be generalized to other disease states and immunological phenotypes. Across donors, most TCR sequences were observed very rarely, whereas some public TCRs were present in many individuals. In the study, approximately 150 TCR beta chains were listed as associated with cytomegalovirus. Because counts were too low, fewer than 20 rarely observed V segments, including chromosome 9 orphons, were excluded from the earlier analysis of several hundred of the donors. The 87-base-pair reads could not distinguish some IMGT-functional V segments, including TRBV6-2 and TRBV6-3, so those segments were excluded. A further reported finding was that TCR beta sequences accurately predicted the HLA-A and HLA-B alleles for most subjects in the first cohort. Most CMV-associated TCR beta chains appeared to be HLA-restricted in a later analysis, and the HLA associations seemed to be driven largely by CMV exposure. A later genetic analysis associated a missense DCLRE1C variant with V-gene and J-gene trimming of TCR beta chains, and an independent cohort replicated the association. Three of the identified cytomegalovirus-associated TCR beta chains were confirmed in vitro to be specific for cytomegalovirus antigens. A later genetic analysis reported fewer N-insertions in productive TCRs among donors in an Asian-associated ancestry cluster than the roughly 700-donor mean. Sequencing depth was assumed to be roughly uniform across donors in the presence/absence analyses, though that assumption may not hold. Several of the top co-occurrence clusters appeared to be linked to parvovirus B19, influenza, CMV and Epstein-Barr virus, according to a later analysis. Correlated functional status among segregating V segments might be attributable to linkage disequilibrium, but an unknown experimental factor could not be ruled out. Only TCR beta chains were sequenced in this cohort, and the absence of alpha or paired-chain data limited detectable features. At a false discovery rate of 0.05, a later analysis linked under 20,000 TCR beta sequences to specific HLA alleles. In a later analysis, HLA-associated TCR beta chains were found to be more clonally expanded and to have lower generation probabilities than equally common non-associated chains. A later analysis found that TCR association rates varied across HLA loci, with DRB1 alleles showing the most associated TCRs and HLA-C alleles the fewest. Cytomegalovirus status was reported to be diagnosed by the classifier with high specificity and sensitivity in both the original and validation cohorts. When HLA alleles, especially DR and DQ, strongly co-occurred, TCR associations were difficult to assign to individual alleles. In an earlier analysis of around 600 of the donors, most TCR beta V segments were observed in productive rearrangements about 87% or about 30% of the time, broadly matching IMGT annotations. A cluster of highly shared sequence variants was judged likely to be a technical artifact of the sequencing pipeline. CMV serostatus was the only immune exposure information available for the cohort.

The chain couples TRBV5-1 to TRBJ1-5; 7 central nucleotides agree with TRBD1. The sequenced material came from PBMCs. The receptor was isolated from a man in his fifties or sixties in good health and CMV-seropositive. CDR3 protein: CASSLGTGDFNQPQHF. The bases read TGCGCCAGCAGCTTGGGAACAGGGGACTTCAATCAGCCCCAGCATTTT.